This T cell receptor (beta chain) comes out of a study of shared clonotypes between healthy human individuals. Germline trimming cut 1 base from V and 3 bases from J; bases unmatched to any gene: 6. The CDR3 contains 16 residues. CDR1 and CDR2 from the germline V gene are SEHNR and FQNEAQ (reference sequence). Sequencing used immunoSEQ multiplex PCR; TCRdb keeps in-frame clones, though not all of them. The repertoire has about 2 million clones, less than 95% of them found once; the top ten carry 0.9% to 1.4%. CD45RO-negative cells were positively selected for CCR7, leaving out terminally differentiated effector memory CD45RA+ cells. Donors were healthy HIV-negative adults without recently reported acute infections or vaccinations.

The genes are TRBV7-9 and TRBJ1-5; 7 bases agree with TRBD1. This clonotype was obtained from a man younger than 35 in good health. What was sequenced was naive CD8+ T cells sorted from blood. CDR3 region: CASSLVGGGNNQPQHF. The CDR3 DNA is TGTGCCAGCAGCTTAGTGGGAGGGGGCAACAATCAGCCCCAGCATTTT.